The clone carrying this TCR beta chain was seen many times. Its antigen is not known. TCRdb re-derived calls from the 5' RACE reads in MiXCR, one entry per CDR3 protein. The sample records 15,000 or so distinct CDR3 sequences, over 20% being singletons. This record comes from a study of T-cell memory formation after mild COVID-19. Points from the study as a whole: A second wave expanding day 15 to 37 was CD4+-biased; contracting clones were balanced. Chiefly within CM and EM were the contracting CD4+ clones; CD8+ ones were within EMRA.

Trimming removed 1 base from V and 6 bases from J; junction bases left unmatched: 10. The germline V gene has CDR1 SGHRS and CDR2 YFSETQ. The CDR3 extends over 16 amino acids. The chain has TRBV5-1 and TRBJ2-4, with TRBD2 matching 7 bases. Specimen: PBMCs or a T cell subset sorted from them (not recorded which). The sequence came from a man younger than 35 who had mild COVID-19 (a few samples of this study predate the infection). Cell type and time point are not known. The DNA of the CDR3 is TGCGCCAGCAGCTTGCGGAGCGGGGCCCTGGTAAACATTCAGTACTTC. Translating it yields CASSLRSGALVNIQYF.